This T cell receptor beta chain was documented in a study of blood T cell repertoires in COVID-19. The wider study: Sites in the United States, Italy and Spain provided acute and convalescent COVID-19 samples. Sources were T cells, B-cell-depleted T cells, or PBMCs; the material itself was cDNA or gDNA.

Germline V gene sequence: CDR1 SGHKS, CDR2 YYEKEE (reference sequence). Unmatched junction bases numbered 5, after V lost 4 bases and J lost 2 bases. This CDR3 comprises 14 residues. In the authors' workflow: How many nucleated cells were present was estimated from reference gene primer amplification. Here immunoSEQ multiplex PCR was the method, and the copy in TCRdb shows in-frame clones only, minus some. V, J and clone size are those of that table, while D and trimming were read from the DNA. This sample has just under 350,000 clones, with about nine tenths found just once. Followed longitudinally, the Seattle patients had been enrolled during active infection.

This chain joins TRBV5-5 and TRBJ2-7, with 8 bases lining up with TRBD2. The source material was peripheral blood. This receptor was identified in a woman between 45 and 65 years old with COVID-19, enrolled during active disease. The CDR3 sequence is CASSRTSGTYEQYF. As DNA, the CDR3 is TGTGCCAGCAGCAGAACTAGCGGCACCTACGAGCAGTACTTC.